What follows are 32 T cell receptor beta chains derived from one specimen sequenced in a study of CD8 T cells in Susac syndrome. With random hexamers, roughly 0.5 to 1 ug RNA was reverse transcribed. Each CDR3 protein gets one entry after TCRdb re-called the immunoSEQ multiplex PCR reads with MiXCR. Of a few hundred thousand distinct CDR3 sequences listed, roughly 90% were seen once; the top ten hold around 0.18%. Sequencing was done on a sample of CD8+ T cells from PBMCs. These receptors were taken from a human donor with multiple sclerosis.

V and J are TRBV5-1 and TRBJ1-2; the D gene is possibly TRBD1 (6 bases). The CDR3 sequence is 14 residues long. The ends were cut back, 6 bases at V and 7 bases at J, with 19 bases in the middle. Per germline, CDR1 SGHRS and CDR2 YFSETQ. The CDR3: CASTKWDNNLGYTF. The CDR3 nucleotides read TGCGCCAGCACCAAGTGGGACAACAACCTTGGCTACACCTTC.

The chain combines TRBV7-2 with TRBJ2-4; 8 nucleotides line up with TRBD2. The CDR3 has 14 residues. The J segment lost 16 bases and the V segment lost 3 bases, leaving 14 bases of the junction unmatched. CDR1 is SGHTA and CDR2 is FQGNSA in the germline V gene. CDR3 bases: TGTGCCAGCAGCTTGACTGGCGGGAGGCTGGGATCCTACTTC. Translation: CASSLTGGRLGSYF. The variable domain in full, completed from reference TRBV7-2 and TRBJ2-4, reads GAGVSQSPSNKVTEKGKDVELRCDPISGHTALYWYRQSLGQGLEFLIYFQGNSAPDKSGLPSDRFSAERTGGSVSTLTIQRTQQEDSAVYLCASSLTGGRLGSYFGAGTRLSVL.

The V and J genes are TRBV24-1 and TRBJ2-7; perhaps TRBD2 as D (5 bases). V was cut by 0 bases and J by 4 bases, with 6 bases left in between. The CDR3 is 13 amino acids. From germline, CDR1 is KGHDR and CDR2 SFDVKD. Written as DNA, the CDR3 is TGTGCCACCAGTGATTTGCGCGGGTACGAGCAGTACTTC. Amino acids: CATSDLRGYEQYF.

The gene calls are TRBV3-1 and TRBJ2-3; 12 positions agree with TRBD2. J was trimmed by 1 base and V by 1 base; bases with no gene match: 3. The CDR3 is 17 amino acids. CDR1 and CDR2 from the germline V gene are LGHDT and YNNKEL (reference sequence). The CDR3 DNA follows: TGTGCCAGCAGCCAAGTATCTAGCGGGGGGGGCACAGATACGCAGTATTTT. This codes for CASSQVSSGGGTDTQYF.

The chain is built from TRBV12-3 or TRBV12-4 and TRBJ2-1; 10 nucleotides agree with TRBD1. The trim removed 6 bases at V and 9 bases at J, leaving 5 bases unmatched. This CDR3 contains 13 residues. CDR3 in amino acids: CASRGQGVGEQFF. The CDR3 DNA sequence: TGTGCCAGCAGAGGACAGGGGGTCGGTGAGCAGTTCTTC.

The chain joins TRBV20-1 to TRBJ1-2; a possible D gene is TRBD1 (6 bases). CDR3 length: 14 residues. Germline V gene data show CDR1 as DFQATT and CDR2 as SNEGSKA (reference sequence). The CDR3 DNA sequence: TGCAGGCCCGAAGTGGTGGGGGCTGGCTATGGCTACACCTTC. This translates into CRPEVVGAGYGYTF.

The chain carries TRBV20-1 and TRBJ2-1, with D hard to call. V lost 1 base to trimming and J lost 3 bases, with 10 bases between them. Germline-derived CDR1 and CDR2 are DFQATT and SNEGSKA (reference sequence). The CDR3 runs to 14 residues. The CDR3 spells CSARGSTSYNEQFF. The CDR3 DNA reads as TGCAGTGCTAGAGGATCTACGAGCTACAATGAGCAGTTCTTC.

The chain recombines TRBV12-3 or TRBV12-4 with TRBJ1-5; no definite D call. The CDR3 length is 15 residues. Trimming removed 2 bases at V and 2 bases at J, with 10 bases between. This CDR3 is CASSLSGIGNQPQHF. For the CDR3, the DNA is TGTGCCAGCAGTTTATCGGGGATAGGCAATCAGCCCCAGCATTTT.

The chain is built from TRBV27 and TRBJ1-5, with D perhaps TRBD1 (5 bases). From germline, CDR1 is MNHEY and CDR2 SMNVEV (reference sequence). The CDR3 length is 13 residues. The V and J ends lost 4 bases and 5 bases respectively, with 9 bases between them. The CDR3 sequence: CASSWGGDQPQHF. The CDR3 DNA reads as TGTGCCAGCAGTTGGGGCGGGGATCAGCCCCAGCATTTT.

This clonotype came up a few times. This chain links TRBV27 with TRBJ2-1, with D hard to call. From germline, CDR1 is MNHEY and CDR2 SMNVEV (reference sequence). This CDR3 has 15 amino acids. V was pared by 0 bases and J by 4 bases, with 10 bases between. Written as DNA, the CDR3 is TGTGCCAGCAGTTTATCGATAGGACCTTACAATGAGCAGTTCTTC. Amino acids: CASSLSIGPYNEQFF.

The chain carries TRBV27 and TRBJ2-1, with D uncertain. The CDR3 sequence is 12 residues long. Germline V lookup: CDR1 MNHEY, CDR2 SMNVEV (reference sequence). Deletions cut 3 bases from V and 5 bases from J, with 5 bases between. The CDR3 DNA follows: TGTGCCAGCAGTTTCCGGAACAATGAGCAGTTCTTC. Translating it yields CASSFRNNEQFF.

The chain employs TRBV27 and TRBJ1-6; no clear D gene. V was trimmed by 6 bases and J by 5 bases, leaving 5 bases between them. From germline, CDR1 is MNHEY and CDR2 SMNVEV (reference sequence). The CDR3 has 12 amino acids. The CDR3 nucleotides are TGTGCCAGCAGCCTAAATAATTCACCCCTCCACTTT. Encoded protein: CASSLNNSPLHF.

The chain uses TRBV20-1 and TRBJ2-1, with a weak D call TRBD2 (6 bases). This CDR3 has 15 amino acids. The V gene lost 5 bases and the J gene lost 2 bases, with 16 bases spanning the gap. Per germline, CDR1 DFQATT and CDR2 SNEGSKA (reference sequence). CDR3 nucleotide sequence: TGCAGTGCTCCCAAGAACGCGGGAACCTACAATGAGCAGTTCTTC. Protein sequence: CSAPKNAGTYNEQFF.

The V and J genes are TRBV2 and TRBJ2-7; D possibly corresponds to TRBD1 (7 bases). The germline V gene has CDR1 SNHLY and CDR2 FYNNEI. The CDR3 loop spans 15 amino acids. Trimming took 5 bases from V and 2 from J, leaving 16 bases between them. The CDR3 sequence: CASSYGGTETYEQYF. The CDR3 DNA sequence: TGTGCCAGCAGTTACGGCGGGACAGAAACCTACGAGCAGTACTTC.

The chain uses TRBV28 and TRBJ1-1, with TRBD1 matching over 7 bases. Germline V gives CDR1 MDHEN, CDR2 SYDVKM. Trimming at V came to 2 bases and at J to 2 bases, leaving 2 bases not matched to a gene. The length of the CDR3 is 14 residues. CDR3 loop: CASSLRGPNTEAFF. The DNA for the CDR3 is TGTGCCAGCAGTTTAAGGGGGCCAAACACTGAAGCTTTCTTT.

This clonotype was recorded only once. The chain uses TRBV30 and TRBJ2-7, with 11 bases matching TRBD2. This CDR3 has 13 residues. V was pared by 4 bases and J by 4 bases, with 3 bases of the junction left unmatched. Germline-derived CDR1 and CDR2 are GTSNPN and SVGIG (reference sequence). CDR3 DNA sequence: TGTGCCTGGACTAGCGGGGGGTGGTACGAGCAGTACTTC. Translating gives CAWTSGGWYEQYF.

V and J are TRBV12-3 or TRBV12-4 and TRBJ2-5, with D uncertain. Trimming left V 2 bases short and J 0 bases short, with 10 bases between. There are 15 residues in the CDR3. CDR3 bases: TGTGCCAGCAGTTTAATCCTACACTACCAAGAGACCCAGTACTTC. Translating gives CASSLILHYQETQYF.

The chain links TRBV27 to TRBJ2-7, with D possibly matching TRBD1 (5 bases). The ends were cut back, 2 bases at V and 2 bases at J, with 10 bases in the middle. Germline CDR1 MNHEY, CDR2 SMNVEV (reference sequence). CDR3 length equals 14 residues. CDR3: CASSLVDSPYEQYF. The CDR3 DNA sequence: TGTGCCAGCAGTTTAGTTGACAGTCCCTACGAGCAGTACTTC.

This clonotype was counted once. The V call is TRBV7-8, the J call TRBJ2-5, with 8 positions matching TRBD2. CDR1 and CDR2 (germline): SGHVS, FQNEAQ. V gave up 4 bases and J gave up 5 bases; unmatched junction bases: 12. CDR3 length equals 16 residues. The CDR3 loop is CASSSRPGGGTETQYF. The CDR3 bases are TGTGCCAGCAGCTCCCGACCCGGGGGGGGCACGGAGACCCAGTACTTC. The full variable domain, its missing parts supplied by reference TRBV7-8 and TRBJ2-5, is GAGVSQSPRYKVAKRGQDVALRCDPISGHVSLFWYQQALGQGPEFLTYFQNEAQLDKSGLPSDRFFAERPEGSVSTLKIQRTQQEDSAVYLCASSSRPGGGTETQYFGPGTRLLVL.

This chain uses TRBV7-2 with TRBJ2-1; 8 bases map to TRBD1. The CDR3 is 16 amino acids. Per germline, CDR1 SGHTA and CDR2 FQGNSA. V lost 5 bases to trimming and J lost 0 bases; unmatched junction nucleotides: 6. In DNA form, the CDR3 reads TGTGCCAGCAGCCCTTGGACAGGGAGCTCCTACAATGAGCAGTTCTTC. Amino acids: CASSPWTGSSYNEQFF.

This clonotype was seen a single time. The chain joins TRBV4-3 to TRBJ2-1; tentative D call: TRBD1 (6 bases). Trimming cost V 0 bases and J 9 bases, with 12 bases left between them. The CDR3 is 14 amino acids. Germline V CDR1 and CDR2: LGHNA, YSLEER. The CDR3 sequence is CASSQDTGPLEQFF. In DNA, the CDR3 is TGCGCCAGCAGCCAAGATACAGGGCCCCTTGAGCAGTTCTTC.

The chain uses TRBV7-9 and TRBJ2-3; 9 bases align to TRBD1. The CDR3 is 15 residues long. CDR1 SEHNR and CDR2 FQNEAQ come from the germline V gene (reference sequence). The V and J ends lost 5 bases and 2 bases, in that order; junction bases with no gene match: 5. In DNA form, the CDR3 reads TGTGCCAGCAGCCCCCGGACAGGGGACACAGATACGCAGTATTTT. Translated: CASSPRTGDTDTQYF.

This clonotype was found a few times. V usage is TRBV7-9 and J usage is TRBJ2-7; no firm D call. V lost 5 bases and J 4 bases, leaving 9 bases between the germline ends. This CDR3 spans 12 amino acids. Germline CDR1 and CDR2: SEHNR and FQNEAQ (reference sequence). CDR3 DNA sequence: TGTGCCAGCAGCGACGACGGATACGAGCAGTACTTC. It specifies CASSDDGYEQYF.

The CDR3 reads CASSLGTGETDTQYF. In DNA, the CDR3 is TGTGCCAGCAGTTTGGGGACAGGGGAGACAGATACGCAGTATTTT. The chain employs TRBV12-3 or TRBV12-4 and TRBJ2-3, with 10 positions matching TRBD1. With 3 bases clipped from V and 3 bases from J, the junction kept 3 bases outside the gene matches. The CDR3 length is 15 residues.

This clonotype was observed once. The J gene is TRBJ2-7, the V gene TRBV20-1, with 10 positions matching TRBD2. With 2 bases clipped from V and 0 bases from J, the junction kept 16 bases outside the gene matches. The germline gives CDR1 DFQATT, CDR2 SNEGSKA (reference sequence). The CDR3 covers 19 residues. DNA of the CDR3: TGCAGTGCTAGAAGAGACCAAAAACTAGCGGGGAACCCCTCCTACGAGCAGTACTTC. It encodes CSARRDQKLAGNPSYEQYF.

J is TRBJ1-2 and V is TRBV7-2; perhaps TRBD1 as D (5 bases). CDR1 is SGHTA and CDR2 is FQGNSA in the germline V gene. The V end lost 3 bases, the J end lost 3 bases, and 20 bases lay between the germline ends. The CDR3 is 17 residues long. The CDR3 is CASSFSLDGALDYGYTF. In DNA, the CDR3 is TGTGCCAGCAGCTTTAGTCTAGACGGGGCGCTCGACTATGGCTACACCTTC. The whole variable domain, remainder taken from reference TRBV7-2 and TRBJ1-2, is GAGVSQSPSNKVTEKGKDVELRCDPISGHTALYWYRQSLGQGLEFLIYFQGNSAPDKSGLPSDRFSAERTGGSVSTLTIQRTQQEDSAVYLCASSFSLDGALDYGYTFGSGTRLTVV.

The chain recombines TRBV29-1 with TRBJ2-1; TRBD2 matches 10 bases. Germline assignment: CDR1 SQVTM and CDR2 ANQGSEA. Losses at the gene ends were 3 bases for V and 8 bases for J; bases not matched to a gene: 13. The CDR3 has 16 amino acids. CDR3 amino acids: CSVEYPKSGRVDEQFF. DNA for the CDR3: TGCAGCGTTGAGTACCCCAAAAGCGGGAGGGTCGATGAGCAGTTCTTC.

V is TRBV10-3 and J is TRBJ2-6; D not resolved. Germline-derived CDR1 and CDR2 are ENHRY and SYGVKD. Between the trimmed V and J ends, which lost 4 bases and 0 bases, there was a span of 10 bases. The CDR3 is 16 residues long. CDR3 sequence: CAISGHSSSGANVLTF. CDR3 nucleotides: TGTGCCATCAGTGGGCACTCTAGCTCTGGGGCCAACGTCCTGACTTTC.

This clonotype was recorded once. The chain couples TRBV7-9 to TRBJ1-6; D is unresolved. CDR1 SEHNR and CDR2 FQNEAQ come from the germline V gene (reference sequence). Trimming removed 1 base from V and 0 bases from J, with 10 bases in between. The CDR3 runs to 17 residues. The CDR3 region is CASSLEELSSYNSPLHF. The CDR3 DNA is TGTGCCAGCAGCTTAGAAGAGTTGAGCTCCTATAATTCACCCCTCCACTTT.

CDR3 DNA sequence: TGTGCCAGTAGTTGGACGGCTCCTAACTATGGCTACACCTTC. Translation: CASSWTAPNYGYTF. The chain employs TRBV19 and TRBJ1-2, with D unclear. The CDR3 runs to 14 residues. CDR1 and CDR2 (germline): LNHDA, SQIVND (reference sequence). The V gene lost 5 bases and the J gene lost 0 bases, with 10 bases spanning the gap.

In this sample, this clonotype turned up once. J is TRBJ2-7 and V is TRBV7-6; TRBD1 agrees at 12 bases. CDR1 is SGHVS and CDR2 is FNYEAQ in the germline V gene. The trim removed 4 bases at V and 0 bases at J, leaving 4 bases unmatched. The CDR3 runs to 16 residues. The CDR3 spells CASSSGQGASSYEQYF. CDR3 nucleotide sequence: TGTGCCAGCAGCTCGGGACAGGGGGCCAGCTCCTACGAGCAGTACTTC.

This chain joins TRBV20-1 and TRBJ2-7; D gene ambiguous. Germline V gene data show CDR1 as DFQATT and CDR2 as SNEGSKA (reference sequence). Trimming removed 4 bases from V and 0 bases from J, with 10 bases in between. The CDR3 loop spans 13 amino acids. CDR3 DNA sequence: TGCAGTGCTATGTGGACCAGCTCCTACGAGCAGTACTTC. Protein product: CSAMWTSSYEQYF.